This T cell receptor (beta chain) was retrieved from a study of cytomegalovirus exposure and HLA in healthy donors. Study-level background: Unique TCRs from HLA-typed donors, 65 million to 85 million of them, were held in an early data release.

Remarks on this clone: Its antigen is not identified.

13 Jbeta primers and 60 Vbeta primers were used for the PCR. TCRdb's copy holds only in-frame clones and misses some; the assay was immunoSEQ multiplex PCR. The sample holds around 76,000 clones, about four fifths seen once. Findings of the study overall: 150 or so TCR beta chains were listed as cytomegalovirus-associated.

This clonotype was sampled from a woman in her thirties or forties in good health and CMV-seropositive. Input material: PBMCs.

This CDR3 reads CASSVESGTGIWITEAFF. CDR3 in DNA: TGTGCCAGCAGCGTAGAGTCCGGGACAGGGATTTGGATCACTGAAGCTTTCTTT. V usage is TRBV9 and J usage is TRBJ1-1; TRBD1 aligns across 9 bases. Germline V gene data show CDR1 as SGDLS and CDR2 as YYNGEE. V lost 0 bases and J lost 4; bases outside the gene matches: 13. The CDR3 length is 18 residues.